This TCR beta chain was obtained from a study of blood T cell repertoires in COVID-19. The CDR3 loop spans 14 amino acids. Germline V gives CDR1 MNHEY, CDR2 SVGAGI. Deletions cut 5 bases from V and 3 bases from J, with 13 bases between. TCRdb's table, derived via immunoSEQ multiplex PCR, lists solely in-frame clones and lacks some. The sample contains some 160,000 clones, around 89% of which appear only once. Sequenced material: peripheral blood. The J gene is TRBJ1-1, the V gene TRBV6-5; a weak D match, TRBD1 (5 bases). The sequence came from a man aged 50-59 years who had recovered from COVID-19. CDR3 residues: CASSTKDIYTEAFF. In nucleotides, the CDR3 is TGTGCCAGCAGTACGAAGGACATTTACACTGAAGCTTTCTTT.